This entry features one T cell receptor beta chain sequence. The antigen remains unidentified. These data originate in a study of identical twins. Study-wide findings and caveats: A partial confounding effect on zero-insertion analyses could come from invariant MAIT and iNKT cells. There were fewer insertions in abundant cord blood beta clonotypes, but memory repertoires showed no such pattern.

Trimming took 1 base from V and 0 from J, leaving 7 bases between them. Germline V lookup: CDR1 SGHTA, CDR2 FQGNSA. This CDR3 contains 15 residues. Using its own MiXCR run on the 5' RACE reads, TCRdb lists one record per CDR3 protein. The sample lists approximately 260,000 distinct CDR3 sequences; roughly 8% were seen once. The data were also submitted as part of a second study, on yellow fever vaccine responses in identical twins.

The TCR was taken from a woman aged 18-30 years in good health. Specimen: CD8+ T cells sorted from blood. The genes are TRBV7-2 and TRBJ1-3; D is unclear. CDR3 nucleotide sequence: TGTGCCAGCAGCTTAGACCCAAGCTCTGGAAACACCATATATTTT. Amino acids: CASSLDPSSGNTIYF.